This is a list of T cell receptor beta chains from one sample in a study of T cells after yellow fever vaccination. TCRdb used MiXCR to reprocess the 5' RACE reads, holding one entry per CDR3 protein. The sample holds around 400,000 distinct CDR3 sequences; around a tenth are singletons and the top ten take around 19%. Here the sequenced sample was PBMCs, taken on the day of the first yellow fever vaccination. The receptors here all came from a man in his late teens or twenties who received the YFV17D yellow fever vaccine. Each CDR3 is given with its conserved first and last residue. The D gene is left open where the match is weak. Rows may omit the clone size; those that give it use once, few, many or a size class.

abundance,v_gene,j_gene,d_gene,CDR3aa,CDR3nt
few,TRBV7-8,TRBJ1-6,NA,CASSLGGAYNSPLHF,TGTGCCAGCAGCTTAGGGGGGGCGTATAATTCACCCCTCCACTTT
NA,TRBV3-1,TRBJ1-3,NA,CASSHTGVSGNTIYF,TGTGCCAGCAGCCACACAGGCGTCTCTGGAAACACCATATATTTT
NA,TRBV9,TRBJ2-2,TRBD1,CASSGTGYTGELFF,TGTGCCAGCAGCGGGACAGGCTACACCGGGGAGCTGTTTTTT
many,TRBV7-2,TRBJ1-2,NA,CASSLAPGAVGYTF,TGTGCCAGCAGCTTAGCGCCAGGGGCCGTTGGCTACACCTTC
NA,TRBV12-3/TRBV12-4,TRBJ1-4,TRBD1,CASSWTGGEEKLFF,TGTGCCAGCAGTTGGACAGGGGGTGAAGAAAAACTGTTTTTT
NA,TRBV7-2,TRBJ2-2,TRBD2,CASLPGGGTGELFF,TGTGCCAGCCTCCCGGGGGGGGGGACCGGGGAGCTGTTTTTT
NA,TRBV4-3,TRBJ2-1,NA,CASSLSGTTSSYNEQFF,TGCGCCAGCAGCCTTTCCGGGACCACTAGCTCCTACAATGAGCAGTTCTTC
once,TRBV7-9,TRBJ1-5,NA,CASRGGEGNQPQHF,TGTGCCAGCAGGGGGGGGGAGGGCAATCAGCCCCAGCATTTT
NA,TRBV5-1,TRBJ1-2,NA,CASSPVGRSYGYTF,TGCGCCAGCAGCCCGGTTGGGAGGAGCTATGGCTACACCTTC
NA,TRBV2,TRBJ1-1,NA,CASTLFPPEAFF,TGTGCCAGCACCCTCTTCCCCCCTGAAGCTTTCTTT
NA,TRBV9,TRBJ1-1,TRBD1,CASSPDRGDTEAFF,TGTGCCAGCAGCCCTGACAGGGGAGACACTGAAGCTTTCTTT
NA,TRBV20-1,TRBJ1-6,NA,CSARDLGRGGSPLHF,TGCAGTGCTAGAGATCTGGGCAGGGGTGGATCACCCCTCCACTTT
NA,TRBV11-2,TRBJ1-2,NA,CASSLVSSSDGYTF,TGTGCCAGCAGCTTAGTCAGCTCCAGTGATGGCTACACCTTC
NA,TRBV7-2,TRBJ1-2,NA,CASSSYRSSDGYTF,TGTGCCAGCAGCTCCTACAGGAGTAGTGACGGCTACACCTTC
many,TRBV4-2,TRBJ2-1,NA,CASSPRKTGSYNEQFF,TGTGCCAGCAGCCCACGAAAGACCGGCTCCTACAATGAGCAGTTCTTC
NA,TRBV6-2/TRBV6-3,TRBJ2-5,TRBD2,CATQAGVETQYF,TGTGCCACCCAAGCGGGGGTGGAGACCCAGTACTTC
many,TRBV9,TRBJ1-6,NA,CASSPGAPEGSPLHF,TGTGCCAGCAGCCCCGGGGCTCCCGAGGGTTCACCCCTCCACTTT
many,TRBV5-1,TRBJ1-1,NA,CASSVIWDEGRNTEAFF,TGCGCCAGCAGCGTGATATGGGACGAGGGTAGGAACACTGAAGCTTTCTTT
few,TRBV28,TRBJ1-5,NA,CASSPPATYQPQHF,TGTGCCAGCAGTCCCCCAGCCACTTATCAGCCCCAGCATTTT
NA,TRBV12-3/TRBV12-4,TRBJ1-1,NA,CASTPGTGNTEAFF,TGTGCCAGCACTCCGGGAACGGGGAACACTGAAGCTTTCTTT
NA,TRBV5-1,TRBJ1-2,NA,CASSLAQGGGYTF,TGCGCCAGCAGCTTGGCCCAGGGCGGCGGCTACACCTTC
few,TRBV9,TRBJ1-2,NA,CASSVAGHYGYTF,TGTGCCAGCAGCGTAGCTGGACACTATGGCTACACCTTC
NA,TRBV5-6,TRBJ2-5,TRBD1,CASSLSGTAETQYF,TGTGCCAGCAGCTTGTCCGGGACAGCAGAGACCCAGTACTTC
NA,TRBV4-1,TRBJ2-6,NA,CASSQPTGGANVLTF,TGCGCCAGCAGCCAACCGACAGGTGGGGCCAACGTCCTGACTTTC
many,TRBV12-3/TRBV12-4,TRBJ1-3,TRBD1,CASSDRDYSGNTIYF,TGTGCCAGCAGCGACAGGGACTACTCTGGAAACACCATATATTTT
few,TRBV7-9,TRBJ1-2,NA,CVAGEDLLYGYTF,TGTGTCGCTGGAGAGGACCTACTATACGGCTACACCTTC
few,TRBV6-1,TRBJ1-1,TRBD1,CASRSHGQGYTEAFF,TGTGCCAGCAGATCCCATGGACAGGGTTACACTGAAGCTTTCTTT
few,TRBV5-1,TRBJ2-3,NA,CASSLEDNTQYF,TGCGCCAGCAGCTTGGAGGATAATACGCAGTATTTT
NA,TRBV7-3,TRBJ2-3,TRBD2,CASSLTALAGSDTQYF,TGTGCCAGCAGCTTAACGGCCCTAGCGGGGTCAGATACGCAGTATTTT
few,TRBV6-9,TRBJ1-5,NA,CASSYSLGDPNQPQHF,TGTGCCAGCAGTTATTCGTTGGGGGACCCCAATCAGCCCCAGCATTTT
many,TRBV4-3,TRBJ1-3,NA,CASSQGGNRAGNTIYF,TGCGCCAGCAGCCAAGGGGGGAACAGGGCTGGAAACACCATATATTTT
many,TRBV7-9,TRBJ1-1,NA,CASSLRGYTEAFF,TGTGCCAGCAGCTTAAGGGGGTACACTGAAGCTTTCTTT
NA,TRBV7-9,TRBJ1-1,TRBD1,CASSSGQGMNTEAFF,TGTGCCAGCAGCTCGGGACAGGGTATGAACACTGAAGCTTTCTTT
NA,TRBV12-3/TRBV12-4,TRBJ1-1,NA,CASSLNGGTEAFF,TGTGCCAGCAGTTTAAACGGGGGGACTGAAGCTTTCTTT
few,TRBV19,TRBJ2-1,TRBD2,CASSSDRLAGGSYNEQFF,TGTGCCAGTAGTAGCGACCGACTAGCGGGGGGGAGCTACAATGAGCAGTTCTTC
few,TRBV4-3,TRBJ1-3,NA,CASSQESAPSSGNTIYF,TGCGCCAGCAGCCAAGAATCTGCCCCTAGCTCTGGAAACACCATATATTTT
NA,TRBV12-3/TRBV12-4,TRBJ1-2,NA,CASSLGPGRGYTF,TGTGCCAGCAGTTTAGGCCCCGGGCGGGGCTACACCTTC
NA,TRBV5-1,TRBJ2-7,NA,CASRPGESYEQYF,TGCGCCAGCAGGCCAGGGGAGTCCTACGAGCAGTACTTC
NA,TRBV5-1,TRBJ1-1,NA,CASSLGDTMNTEAFF,TGCGCCAGCAGCTTGGGGGACACCATGAACACTGAAGCTTTCTTT
NA,TRBV12-3/TRBV12-4,TRBJ2-2,TRBD2,CASRISGGAGTGELFF,TGTGCCAGCAGGATTAGCGGGGGGGCCGGCACCGGGGAGCTGTTTTTT
NA,TRBV10-2,TRBJ2-7,NA,CASRPGGLSSYEQYF,TGCGCCAGCAGGCCCGGGGGGCTATCCTCCTACGAGCAGTACTTC
NA,TRBV28,TRBJ2-1,TRBD1,CASSLSRGNFHEQFF,TGTGCCAGCAGTTTAAGCAGGGGGAATTTTCATGAGCAGTTCTTC
few,TRBV18,TRBJ1-3,NA,CASTVTSLSGNTIYF,TGTGCCAGCACCGTCACGTCTCTCTCTGGAAACACCATATATTTT
few,TRBV29-1,TRBJ1-1,NA,CSVDRAVDTEAFF,TGCAGCGTTGATAGGGCGGTGGACACTGAAGCTTTCTTT
many,TRBV28,TRBJ2-3,TRBD1,CASRAQGADTQYF,TGTGCCAGCAGAGCACAGGGGGCAGATACGCAGTATTTT
once,TRBV7-3,TRBJ1-2,NA,CASSLSGGSYGYTF,TGTGCCAGCAGCTTAAGTGGGGGCAGCTATGGCTACACCTTC
NA,TRBV27,TRBJ2-3,NA,CASSFAPPGTNTDTQYF,TGTGCCAGCAGTTTCGCCCCTCCAGGGACCAACACAGATACGCAGTATTTT
few,TRBV7-9,TRBJ1-1,NA,CASSPKIRVGTEAFF,TGTGCCAGCAGCCCAAAAATCCGAGTAGGCACTGAAGCTTTCTTT
few,TRBV5-1,TRBJ1-2,NA,CASSSNMGGDGYTF,TGCGCCAGCAGCTCGAATATGGGGGGGGATGGCTACACCTTC
NA,TRBV7-2,TRBJ2-7,NA,CASSLAAGEFYEQYF,TGTGCCAGCAGCTTAGCGGCAGGGGAATTCTACGAGCAGTACTTC
many,TRBV9,TRBJ2-3,NA,CANMTRTDTQYF,TGTGCCAACATGACCCGCACAGATACGCAGTATTTT
few,TRBV7-9,TRBJ1-2,NA,CASSLPRPPWREGYTF,TGTGCCAGCAGCTTACCACGACCACCTTGGAGGGAAGGCTACACCTTC
NA,TRBV27,TRBJ1-6,NA,CASSLGGARNSPLHF,TGTGCCAGCAGTTTGGGAGGGGCGAGAAATTCACCCCTCCACTTT
few,TRBV6-5,TRBJ2-4,NA,CASSYSDFPNIQYF,TGTGCCAGCAGTTACTCGGATTTCCCAAACATTCAGTACTTC
NA,TRBV5-1,TRBJ1-1,NA,CASSFEAGSLNTEAFF,TGCGCCAGCAGCTTTGAAGCGGGTAGCCTGAACACTGAAGCTTTCTTT